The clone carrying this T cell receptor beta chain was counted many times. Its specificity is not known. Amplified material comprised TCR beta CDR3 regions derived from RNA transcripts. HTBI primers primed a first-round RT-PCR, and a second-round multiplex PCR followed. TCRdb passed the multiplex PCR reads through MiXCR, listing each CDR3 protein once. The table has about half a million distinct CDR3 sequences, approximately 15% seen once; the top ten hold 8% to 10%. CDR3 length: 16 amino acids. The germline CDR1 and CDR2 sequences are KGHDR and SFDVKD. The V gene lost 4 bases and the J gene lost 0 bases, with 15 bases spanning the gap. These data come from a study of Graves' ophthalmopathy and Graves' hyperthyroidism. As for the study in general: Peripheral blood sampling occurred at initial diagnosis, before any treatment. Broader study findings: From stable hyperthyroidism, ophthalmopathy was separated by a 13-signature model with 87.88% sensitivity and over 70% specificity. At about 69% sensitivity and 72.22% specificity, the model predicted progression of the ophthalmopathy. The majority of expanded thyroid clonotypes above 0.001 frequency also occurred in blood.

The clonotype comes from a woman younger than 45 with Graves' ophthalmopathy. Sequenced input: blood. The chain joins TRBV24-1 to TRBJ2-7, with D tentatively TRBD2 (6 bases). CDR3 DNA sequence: TGTGCCACCAGTGACCGGGACTCTGAAAGCTCCTACGAGCAGTACTTC. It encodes CATSDRDSESSYEQYF.